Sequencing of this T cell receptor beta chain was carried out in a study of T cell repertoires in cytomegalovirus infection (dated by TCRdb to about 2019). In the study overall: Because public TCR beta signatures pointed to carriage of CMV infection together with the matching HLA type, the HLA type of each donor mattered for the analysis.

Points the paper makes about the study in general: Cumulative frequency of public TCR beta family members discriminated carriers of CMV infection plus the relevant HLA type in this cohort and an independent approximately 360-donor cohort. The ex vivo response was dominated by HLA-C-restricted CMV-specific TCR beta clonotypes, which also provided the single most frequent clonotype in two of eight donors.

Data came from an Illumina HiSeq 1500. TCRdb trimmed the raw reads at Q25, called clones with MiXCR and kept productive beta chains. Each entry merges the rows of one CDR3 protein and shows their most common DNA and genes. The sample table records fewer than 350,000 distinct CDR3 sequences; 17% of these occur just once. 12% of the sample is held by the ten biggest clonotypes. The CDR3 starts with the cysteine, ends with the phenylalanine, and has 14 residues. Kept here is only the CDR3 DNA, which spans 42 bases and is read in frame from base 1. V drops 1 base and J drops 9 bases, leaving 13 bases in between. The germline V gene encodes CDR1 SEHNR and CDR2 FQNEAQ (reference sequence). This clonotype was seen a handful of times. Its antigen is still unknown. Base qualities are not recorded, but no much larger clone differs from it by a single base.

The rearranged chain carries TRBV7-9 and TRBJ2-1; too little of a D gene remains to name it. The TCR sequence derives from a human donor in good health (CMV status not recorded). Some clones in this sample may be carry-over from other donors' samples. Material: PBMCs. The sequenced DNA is TGTGCCAGCAGCTTAGAAATCCCGCTAAGTGAGCAGTTCTTC. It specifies CASSLEIPLSEQFF. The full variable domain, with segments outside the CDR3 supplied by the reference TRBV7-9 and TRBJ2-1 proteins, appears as DTGVSQNPRHKITKRGQNVTFRCDPISEHNRLYWYRQTLGQGPEFLTYFQNEAQLEKSRLLSDRFSAERPKGSFSTLEIQRTEQGDSAMYLCASSLEIPLSEQFFGPGTRLTVL.